The 24 T cell receptor beta chains in this list originate from one sample, sequenced in a study of blood T cell repertoires in COVID-19. TCRdb's table, derived via immunoSEQ multiplex PCR, lists solely in-frame clones and lacks some. The sample comprises approximately 130,000 clones, around 83% of which are singletons, and about 4.3% rests with the top ten. The sequenced material came from peripheral blood. All receptors come from a human donor in a cohort sampled during active COVID-19.

The J gene is TRBJ2-3, the V gene TRBV5-6; no definite D call. The V end was cut by 7 bases, the J end by 1 base, with 13 bases between. This CDR3 has 14 residues. Germline assignment: CDR1 SGHDT and CDR2 YYEEEE. The CDR3 loop is CASPSLAGTDTQYF. Written as DNA, the CDR3 is TGTGCCAGCCCTTCTCTGGCTGGCACAGATACGCAGTATTTT.

This clone was recorded once. The J gene is TRBJ1-1, the V gene TRBV18, with TRBD1 identical over 7 bases. The CDR3 runs 16 residues. Per the germline V gene, CDR1 is KGHSH and CDR2 is LQKENI. V was pared by 2 bases and J by 0 bases, with 6 bases of the junction left unmatched. The CDR3 bases are TGTGCCAGCTCACCAACAGGGGCCCGTTTGAACACTGAAGCTTTCTTT. The encoded protein is CASSPTGARLNTEAFF.

The chain carries TRBV7-8 and TRBJ1-2, with TRBD1 as a possible D gene (5 bases). This CDR3 region has 18 residues. Germline V CDR1 and CDR2: SGHVS, FQNEAQ. The germline V and J ends were trimmed by 5 bases and 8 bases, with 30 bases remaining between them. CDR3 loop: CASSLETFGGSIGWGYTF. The CDR3 DNA reads TGTGCCAGCAGCCTTGAGACGTTTGGGGGGTCTATAGGGTGGGGCTACACCTTC. Combining the CDR3 with reference TRBV7-8 and TRBJ1-2 gives the whole variable domain GAGVSQSPRYKVAKRGQDVALRCDPISGHVSLFWYQQALGQGPEFLTYFQNEAQLDKSGLPSDRFFAERPEGSVSTLKIQRTQQEDSAVYLCASSLETFGGSIGWGYTFGSGTRLTVV.

V gene TRBV5-5 combines with J gene TRBJ1-4; perhaps TRBD1 as D (5 bases). The CDR3 runs 13 residues. CDR1 is SGHKS and CDR2 is YYEKEE in the germline V gene (reference sequence). V dropped 7 bases and J dropped 3 bases, with 10 bases sitting between them. The CDR3 loop is CASGRGPNEKLFF. CDR3 sequence (DNA): TGTGCCAGCGGGCGGGGACCTAATGAAAAACTGTTTTTT.

There are a few counts of this clone. The chain joins TRBV5-6 to TRBJ2-7, with D hard to call. Germline V gives CDR1 SGHDT, CDR2 YYEEEE. V dropped 1 base and J dropped 0 bases, with 11 bases sitting between them. The CDR3 extends over 15 amino acids. CDR3 DNA: TGTGCCAGCAGCTTGCAACTGAGACACTCCTACGAGCAGTACTTC. The encoded protein is CASSLQLRHSYEQYF.

This clone was recorded many times. Other DNA sequences in this sample translate to the same CDR3. The chain carries TRBV6-6 and TRBJ1-2; TRBD1 is a possible D gene (5 bases). There are 13 residues in the CDR3. With 5 bases removed from V and 7 bases from J, the gap between germline ends came to 14 bases. The germline V gene encodes CDR1 MNHNY and CDR2 SVGAGI (reference sequence). DNA of the CDR3: TGTGCCAGCAGTCCCCGGGGGGATGGTGGCTACACCTTC. Its protein is CASSPRGDGGYTF.

This clone was seen a single time. The V call is TRBV23-1, the J call TRBJ2-3; TRBD1 matches 12 bases. TRBV23-1 is an ORF; its function is uncertain. After removal of 2 bases from V and 3 bases from J, the junction contained 6 bases not matched to a gene. The CDR3 has 17 amino acids. In DNA, the CDR3 is TGCGCCAGCAGTCAAAGGGACAGGGGGCTCTGGACAGATACGCAGTATTTT. It is translated as CASSQRDRGLWTDTQYF.

This chain connects TRBV19 to TRBJ2-5; the D gene is possibly TRBD1 (6 bases). This CDR3 is built from 15 residues. The germline V and J ends were trimmed by 2 bases and 5 bases, with 15 bases remaining between them. Germline CDR1 reads LNHDA; CDR2 reads SQIVND (reference sequence). The CDR3 loop reads CASSIMGAQRETQYF. The CDR3, as DNA: TGTGCCAGTAGTATAATGGGGGCGCAGAGGGAGACCCAGTACTTC.

The chain couples TRBV30 to TRBJ2-4; TRBD2 might be the D (5 bases). The CDR3 loop spans 13 amino acids. The V gene lost 2 bases and the J gene lost 3 bases, with 8 bases spanning the gap. CDR1 and CDR2 from the germline V gene are GTSNPN and SVGIG (reference sequence). CDR3 residues: CAWSSGGKNIQYF. CDR3 in DNA: TGTGCCTGGAGTAGCGGAGGCAAAAACATTCAGTACTTC.

V gene TRBV6-5 combines with J gene TRBJ1-4, with D possibly being TRBD1 (5 bases). CDR1 and CDR2 (germline): MNHEY, SVGAGI. V lost 7 bases to trimming and J lost 8 bases, with 20 bases between them. This CDR3 contains 15 residues. This CDR3 is CASTDSRGFGEKLFF. CDR3 DNA: TGTGCCAGCACAGACAGTCGGGGGTTTGGCGAAAAACTGTTTTTT.

As to this clone: This same CDR3 is encoded by further DNA sequences in the sample. The chain combines TRBV6-5 with TRBJ1-1; TRBD1 matches 7 bases. J was trimmed by 0 bases and V by 5 bases; bases with no gene match: 3. The CDR3 length is 14 residues. Germline V lookup: CDR1 MNHEY, CDR2 SVGAGI. The CDR3 nucleotides are TGTGCCAGCAGTCGGGGACAGATGAACACTGAAGCTTTCTTT. It translates to CASSRGQMNTEAFF.

The V call is TRBV12-3 or TRBV12-4, the J call TRBJ1-1; 8 bases fit TRBD1. J lost 6 bases, V lost 3 bases, and 3 bases had no gene match. This CDR3 contains 13 residues. CDR3 loop: CASSLTGESEAFF. The DNA of the CDR3 is TGTGCCAGCAGTTTGACAGGGGAGTCTGAAGCTTTCTTT.

The chain carries TRBV27 and TRBJ1-4, with 7 bases identical to TRBD1. Germline-derived CDR1 and CDR2 are MNHEY and SMNVEV (reference sequence). The CDR3 spans 17 residues. Trimming cost V 4 bases and J 4 bases; bases outside gene matches: 12. The CDR3 region is CASSSLSLTGINEKLFF. The CDR3 DNA follows: TGTGCCAGCAGTTCGTTAAGCCTGACAGGGATTAATGAAAAACTGTTTTTT. The full variable domain, in which reference TRBV27 and TRBJ1-4 provide the parts outside the CDR3, is EAQVTQNPRYLITVTGKKLTVTCSQNMNHEYMSWYRQDPGLGLRQIYYSMNVEVTDKGDVPEGYKVSRKEKRNFPLILESPSPNQTSLYFCASSSLSLTGINEKLFFGSGTQLSVL.

This rearrangement joins TRBV5-6 to TRBJ1-2; D gene ambiguous. The V gene lost 2 bases and the J gene lost 4 bases, with 12 bases spanning the gap. The CDR3 has 14 residues. Germline CDR1 is SGHDT and CDR2 is YYEEEE. This CDR3 reads CASSFTGSSYGYTF. The CDR3 coding sequence is TGTGCCAGCAGCTTCACGGGATCGAGCTATGGCTACACCTTC.

This chain links TRBV19 with TRBJ2-5; the match to TRBD1 covers 7 bases. The CDR3 is 14 amino acids. Germline V gene lookup returns CDR1 LNHDA and CDR2 SQIVND (reference sequence). Losses at the gene ends were 8 bases for V and 0 bases for J; bases not matched to a gene: 6. Here the CDR3 DNA reads TGTGCCAGTGGGCCCGGGACAGACCAAGAGACCCAGTACTTC. Translated: CASGPGTDQETQYF.

This chain links TRBV7-8 with TRBJ2-7; possible D gene TRBD1, 6 bases. V was clipped by 1 base and J by 3 bases, with 19 bases between them. The germline V gene has CDR1 SGHVS and CDR2 FQNEAQ. This CDR3 region has 17 residues. The CDR3 region is CASSLEFDRTNFYEQYV. The CDR3 DNA sequence: TGTGCCAGCAGCTTAGAGTTCGACAGGACGAACTTCTACGAGCAGTACGTC.

The chain combines TRBV4-3 with TRBJ1-2, with unresolved D. Germline assignment: CDR1 LGHNA and CDR2 YSLEER. This CDR3 is built from 16 residues. Trimming left V 5 bases short and J 1 base short, with 17 bases between. CDR3 protein: CASSLSVAALNYGYTF. The CDR3, as DNA: TGCGCCAGCAGCTTAAGCGTGGCAGCCCTTAACTATGGCTACACCTTC.

The rearrangement links TRBV5-6 to TRBJ2-3, with 9 bases that match TRBD1. The CDR3 covers 18 residues. J lost 0 bases, V lost 6 bases, and 14 bases had no gene match. Germline CDR1 reads SGHDT; CDR2 reads YYEEEE. For the CDR3, the DNA is TGTGCCAGCAACCGATTTATAACAGGGGGCTTTAGCACAGATACGCAGTATTTT. Translation: CASNRFITGGFSTDTQYF.

This chain uses TRBV6-2 or TRBV6-3 with TRBJ2-2, with no clear D. The CDR3 spans 16 residues. Germline CDR1 reads MNHEY; CDR2 reads SVGEGT. V shed 0 bases and J shed 3 bases, with 11 bases lying between them. The CDR3, as DNA: TGTGCCAGCAGTTACTCGACGCGGCTTTACACCGGGGAGCTGTTTTTT. This translates into CASSYSTRLYTGELFF.

The chain carries TRBV7-9 and TRBJ1-2; TRBD1 matches 12 bases. CDR3 length: 14 amino acids. Looked up from germline, CDR1 is SEHNR and CDR2 is FQNEAQ (reference sequence). V shed 5 bases and J 7 bases; nucleotides not matched to a gene: 5. The CDR3 DNA sequence: TGTGCCAGCAGCCAGGGACAGGGGGCGCGTGGCTACACCTTC. It codes for CASSQGQGARGYTF.

The chain uses TRBV4-3 and TRBJ2-1, with D maybe TRBD1 (6 bases). V shed 6 bases and J shed 8 bases, with 23 bases lying between them. CDR1 is LGHNA and CDR2 is YSLEER in the germline V gene. This CDR3 is built from 16 residues. The CDR3 spells CASSHHRRGIGDEQFF. CDR3 DNA: TGCGCCAGCAGTCACCACCGCAGGGGAATAGGCGATGAGCAGTTCTTC.

The chain employs TRBV7-9 and TRBJ1-5, with unresolved D. Trimming pared 4 bases from V and 4 bases from J, leaving 5 bases between. Germline CDR1 reads SEHNR; CDR2 reads FQNEAQ (reference sequence). The CDR3 totals 12 residues. CDR3 bases: TGTGCCAGCAGCTCCCCGAATCAGCCCCAGCATTTT. Translating gives CASSSPNQPQHF. Using reference TRBV7-9 and TRBJ1-5 for the parts outside the CDR3, the full variable domain is DTGVSQNPRHKITKRGQNVTFRCDPISEHNRLYWYRQTLGQGPEFLTYFQNEAQLEKSRLLSDRFSAERPKGSFSTLEIQRTEQGDSAMYLCASSSPNQPQHFGDGTRLSIL.

This sequence joins TRBV9 and TRBJ2-1; tentative D call: TRBD2 (6 bases). The germline V gene has CDR1 SGDLS and CDR2 YYNGEE. V lost 4 bases, J lost 0 bases, and 11 bases lay in between. This CDR3 is built from 15 residues. CDR3: CASSPNSGSYNEQFF. DNA of the CDR3: TGTGCCAGCAGCCCCAATAGCGGCTCCTACAATGAGCAGTTCTTC.

The CDR3 region is CASSPTGPRRELFF. In DNA form, the CDR3 reads TGTGCCAGCAGCCCAACAGGTCCGCGCCGGGAGCTGTTTTTT. This chain joins TRBV7-2 and TRBJ2-2, with D possibly matching TRBD1 (5 bases). The CDR3 totals 14 residues. Trimming removed 5 bases at V and 9 bases at J, with 16 bases between. In germline, CDR1 is SGHTA, CDR2 FQGNSA. Based on the CDR3 plus reference TRBV7-2 and TRBJ2-2, the full variable domain is GAGVSQSPSNKVTEKGKDVELRCDPISGHTALYWYRQSLGQGLEFLIYFQGNSAPDKSGLPSDRFSAERTGGSVSTLTIQRTQQEDSAVYLCASSPTGPRRELFFGEGSRLTVL.